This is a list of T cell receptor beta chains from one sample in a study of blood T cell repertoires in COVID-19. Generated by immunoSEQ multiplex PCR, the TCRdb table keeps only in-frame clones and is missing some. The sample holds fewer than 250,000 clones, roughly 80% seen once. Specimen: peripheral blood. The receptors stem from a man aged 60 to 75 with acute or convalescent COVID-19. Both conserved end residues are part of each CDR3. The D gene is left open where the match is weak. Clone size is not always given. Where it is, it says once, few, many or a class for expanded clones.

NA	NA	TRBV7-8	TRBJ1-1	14	TGTGCCAGCAGCACACAGGGATTGAACACTGAAGCTTTCTTT	CASSTQGLNTEAFF
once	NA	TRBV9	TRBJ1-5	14	TGTGCCAGCAGCGTAGGGCAAGGCAATCAGCCCCAGCATTTT	CASSVGQGNQPQHF
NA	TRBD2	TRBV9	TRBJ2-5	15	TGTGCCAGCAGCGTAGCGGGAGGGTCAGAAGAGACCCAGTACTTC	CASSVAGGSEETQYF
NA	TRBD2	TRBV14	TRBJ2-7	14	TGTGCCAGCAGCCAAGTGGGGGGGGCCTACGAGCAGTACTTC	CASSQVGGAYEQYF
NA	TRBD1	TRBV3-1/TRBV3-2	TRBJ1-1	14	TGTGCCAGCAGCCCGACAGGGGGTGTCACTGAAGCTTTCTTT	CASSPTGGVTEAFF
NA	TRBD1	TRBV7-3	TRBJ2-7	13	TGTGCCAGCAGCACAGACAGGGGGAACGAGCAGTACTTC	CASSTDRGNEQYF
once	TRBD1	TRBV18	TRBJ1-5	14	TGTGCCAGCTCATCAGGGACAGGCAATCAGCCCCAGCATTTT	CASSSGTGNQPQHF
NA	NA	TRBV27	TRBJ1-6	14	TGTGCCAGCAGTTTTGGGGGGGCTGATTCACCCCTCCACTTT	CASSFGGADSPLHF
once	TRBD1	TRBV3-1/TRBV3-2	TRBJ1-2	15	TGTGCCAGCAGCCACTGGGACAGGGGATCGTATGGCTACACCTTC	CASSHWDRGSYGYTF
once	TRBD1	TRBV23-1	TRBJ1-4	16	TGCGCCAGCAGTCATTGCCGGGGACAGGTCCATGAAAAACTGTTTTTT	CASSHCRGQVHEKLFF
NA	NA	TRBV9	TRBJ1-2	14	TGTGCCAGCAGCGTGACAGACGGACCCTATGGCTACACCTTC	CASSVTDGPYGYTF